This T cell receptor beta chain was documented in a study of cytomegalovirus exposure and HLA in healthy donors. Each donor was healthy, and each was a bone marrow donor. In germline, CDR1 is SGDLS, CDR2 YYNGEE. This CDR3 region has 14 residues. Notes on this clone: Its antigen is still unknown.

This PCR relied on a set of 60 Vbeta primers and 13 Jbeta primers. The protocol was immunoSEQ multiplex PCR, while the TCRdb copy is restricted to in-frame clones and leaves out a portion. The sample holds approximately 97,000 clones, 77% seen once. Study observations and caveats: Within a later analysis, the majority of CMV-associated TCR beta chains appeared HLA-restricted. No immune exposure information besides CMV serostatus was available.

The genes are TRBV9 and TRBJ2-5, with 8 bases matching TRBD1. The DNA end is a closer match to TRBJ2-7, so the J assignment may be wrong. Sample: PBMCs. This clonotype was obtained from a male donor in good health and CMV-seropositive. The CDR3 DNA reads as TGTGCCAGCAGCGAGAGGACAGGGAGCTACGAGCAGTACTTC. It codes for CASSERTGSYEQYF.